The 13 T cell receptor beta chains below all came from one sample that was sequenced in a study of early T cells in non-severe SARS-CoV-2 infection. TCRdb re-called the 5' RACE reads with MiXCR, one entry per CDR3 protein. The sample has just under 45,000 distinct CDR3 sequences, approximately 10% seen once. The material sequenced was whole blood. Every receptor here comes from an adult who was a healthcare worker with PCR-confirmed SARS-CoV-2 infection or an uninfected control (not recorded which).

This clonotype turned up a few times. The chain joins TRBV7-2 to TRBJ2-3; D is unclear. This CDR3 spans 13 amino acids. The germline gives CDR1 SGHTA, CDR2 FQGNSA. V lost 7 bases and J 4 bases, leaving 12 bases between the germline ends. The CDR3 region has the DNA TGTGCCAGCACCCACCAAAAGCCAGATACGCAGTATTTT. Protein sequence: CASTHQKPDTQYF.

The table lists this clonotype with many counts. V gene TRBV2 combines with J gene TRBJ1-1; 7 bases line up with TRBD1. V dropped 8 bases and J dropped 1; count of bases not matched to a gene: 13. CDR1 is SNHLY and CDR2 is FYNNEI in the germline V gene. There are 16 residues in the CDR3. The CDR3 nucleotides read TGTGCCAGCCTAAAAACGCCGGGACAGCAGAACACTGAAGCTTTCTTT. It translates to CASLKTPGQQNTEAFF. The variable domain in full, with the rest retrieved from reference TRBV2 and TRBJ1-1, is EPEVTQTPSHQVTQMGQEVILRCVPISNHLYFYWYRQILGQKVEFLVSFYNNEISEKSEIFDDQFSVERPDGSNFTLKIRSTKLEDSAMYFCASLKTPGQQNTEAFFGQGTRLTVV.

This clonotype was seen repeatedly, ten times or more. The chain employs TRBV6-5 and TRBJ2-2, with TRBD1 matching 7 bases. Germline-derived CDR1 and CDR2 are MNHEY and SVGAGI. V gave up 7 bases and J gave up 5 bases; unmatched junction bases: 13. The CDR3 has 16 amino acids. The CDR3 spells CASNPTGWAGTGELFF. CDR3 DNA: TGTGCCAGCAACCCGACAGGGTGGGCTGGTACCGGGGAGCTGTTTTTT.

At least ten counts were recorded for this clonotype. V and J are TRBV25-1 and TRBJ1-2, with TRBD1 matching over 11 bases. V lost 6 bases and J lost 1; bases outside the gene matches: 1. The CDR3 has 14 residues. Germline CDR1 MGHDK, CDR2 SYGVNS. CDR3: CASRGTGGNYGYTF. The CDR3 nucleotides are TGTGCCAGCAGGGGGACAGGGGGTAACTATGGCTACACCTTC.

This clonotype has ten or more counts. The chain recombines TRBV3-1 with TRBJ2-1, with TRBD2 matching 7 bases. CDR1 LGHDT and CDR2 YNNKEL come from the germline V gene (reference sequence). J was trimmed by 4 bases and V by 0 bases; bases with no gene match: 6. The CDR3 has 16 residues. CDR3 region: CASSQDVSGGYNEQFF. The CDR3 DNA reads TGTGCCAGCAGCCAAGATGTATCGGGGGGTTACAATGAGCAGTTCTTC.

The CDR3 DNA follows: TGTGCCAGCAGCCTCAGGGGGCAGTTCTATGAGCAGTTCTTC. The encoded protein is CASSLRGQFYEQFF. The chain joins TRBV7-8 to TRBJ2-1; 8 bases match TRBD1. Germline assignment: CDR1 SGHVS and CDR2 FQNEAQ. CDR3 length: 14 amino acids. The ends lost 5 bases at V and 8 bases at J; junction bases unmatched: 8. Supplemented by reference TRBV7-8 and TRBJ2-1, the full variable domain reads GAGVSQSPRYKVAKRGQDVALRCDPISGHVSLFWYQQALGQGPEFLTYFQNEAQLDKSGLPSDRFFAERPEGSVSTLKIQRTQQEDSAVYLCASSLRGQFYEQFFGPGTRLTVL.

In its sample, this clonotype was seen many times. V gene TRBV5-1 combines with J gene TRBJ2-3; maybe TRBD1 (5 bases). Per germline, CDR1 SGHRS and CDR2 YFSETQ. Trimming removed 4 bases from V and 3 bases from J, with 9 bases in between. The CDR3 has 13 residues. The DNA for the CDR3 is TGCGCCAGCAGCATTGACAGTACAGATACGCAGTATTTT. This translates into CASSIDSTDTQYF.

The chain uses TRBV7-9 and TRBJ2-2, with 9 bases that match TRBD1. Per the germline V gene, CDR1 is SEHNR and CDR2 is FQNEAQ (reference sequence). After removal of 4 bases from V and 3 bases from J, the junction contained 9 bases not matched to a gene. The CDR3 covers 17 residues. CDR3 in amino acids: CASSSNRDRVDTGELFF. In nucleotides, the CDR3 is TGTGCCAGCAGCTCGAACCGGGACAGGGTGGACACCGGGGAGCTGTTTTTT.

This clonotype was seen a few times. The CDR3: CASSTDRGTDTQYF. The CDR3 DNA reads TGCGCCAGCAGCACGGACAGGGGCACAGATACGCAGTATTTT. This chain links TRBV5-1 with TRBJ2-3, with 8 bases identical to TRBD1. Unmatched junction bases numbered 2, after V lost 4 bases and J lost 1 base. In germline, CDR1 is SGHRS, CDR2 YFSETQ. There are 14 residues in the CDR3.

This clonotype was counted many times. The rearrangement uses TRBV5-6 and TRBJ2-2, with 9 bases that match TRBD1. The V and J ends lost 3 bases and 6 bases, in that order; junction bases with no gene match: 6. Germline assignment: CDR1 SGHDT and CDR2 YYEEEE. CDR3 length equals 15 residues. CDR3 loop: CASSSPDRGAGELFF. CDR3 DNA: TGTGCCAGCAGCTCGCCGGACAGGGGTGCCGGGGAGCTGTTTTTT. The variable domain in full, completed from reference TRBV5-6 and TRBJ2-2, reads DAGVTQSPTHLIKTRGQQVTLRCSPKSGHDTVSWYQQALGQGPQFIFQYYEEEERQRGNFPDRFSGHQFPNYSSELNVNALLLGDSALYLCASSSPDRGAGELFFGEGSRLTVL.

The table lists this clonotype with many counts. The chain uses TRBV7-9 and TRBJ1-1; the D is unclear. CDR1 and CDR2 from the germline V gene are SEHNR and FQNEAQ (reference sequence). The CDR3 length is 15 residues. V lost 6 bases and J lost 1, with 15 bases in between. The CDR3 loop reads CASRHEGLRNTEAFF. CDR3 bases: TGTGCCAGCAGGCACGAGGGTTTGCGGAACACTGAAGCTTTCTTT.

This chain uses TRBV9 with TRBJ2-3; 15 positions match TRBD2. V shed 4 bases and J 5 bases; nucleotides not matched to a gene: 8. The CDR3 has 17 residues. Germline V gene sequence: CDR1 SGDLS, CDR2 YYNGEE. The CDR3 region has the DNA TGTGCCAGCAGCTTCGGACTAGCGGGGGGGCCAGGAGATACGCAGTATTTT. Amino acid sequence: CASSFGLAGGPGDTQYF.

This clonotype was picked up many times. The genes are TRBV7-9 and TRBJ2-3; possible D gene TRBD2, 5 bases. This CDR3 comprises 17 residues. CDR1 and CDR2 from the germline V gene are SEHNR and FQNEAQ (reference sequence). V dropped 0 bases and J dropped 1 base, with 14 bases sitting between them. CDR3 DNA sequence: TGTGCCAGCAGCTTAGCGGGGAGTGCGGGTGGCACAGATACGCAGTATTTT. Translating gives CASSLAGSAGGTDTQYF.